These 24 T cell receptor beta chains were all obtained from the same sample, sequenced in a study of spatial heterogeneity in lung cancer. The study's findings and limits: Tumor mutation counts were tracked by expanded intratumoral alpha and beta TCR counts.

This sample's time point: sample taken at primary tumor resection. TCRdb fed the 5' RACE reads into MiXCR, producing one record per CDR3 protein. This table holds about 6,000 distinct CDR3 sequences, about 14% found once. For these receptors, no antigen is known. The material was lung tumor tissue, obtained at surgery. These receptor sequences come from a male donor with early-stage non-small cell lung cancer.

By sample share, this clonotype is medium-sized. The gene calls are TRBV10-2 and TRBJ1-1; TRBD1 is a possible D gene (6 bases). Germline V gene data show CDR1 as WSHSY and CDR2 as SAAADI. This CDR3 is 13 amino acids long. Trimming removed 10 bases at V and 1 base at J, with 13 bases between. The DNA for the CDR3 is TGCGCCACCTGGACAGTCAAGAACACTGAAGCTTTCTTT. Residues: CATWTVKNTEAFF.

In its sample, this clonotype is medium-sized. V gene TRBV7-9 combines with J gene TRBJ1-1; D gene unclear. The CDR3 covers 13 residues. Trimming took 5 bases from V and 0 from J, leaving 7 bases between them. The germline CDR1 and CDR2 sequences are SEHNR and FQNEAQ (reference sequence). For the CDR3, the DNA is TGTGCCAGCAGCCCGTCTATGAACACTGAAGCTTTCTTT. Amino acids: CASSPSMNTEAFF.

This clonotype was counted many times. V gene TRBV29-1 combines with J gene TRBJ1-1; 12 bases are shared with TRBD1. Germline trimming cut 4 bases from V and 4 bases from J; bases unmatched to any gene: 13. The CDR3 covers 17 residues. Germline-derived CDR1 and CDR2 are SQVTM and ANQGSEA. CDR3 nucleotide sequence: TGCAGCGTTGGAAATCTACCGGGACAGGGGGCACGCACTGAAGCTTTCTTT. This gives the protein CSVGNLPGQGARTEAFF. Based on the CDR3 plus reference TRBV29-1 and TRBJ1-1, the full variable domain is SAVISQKPSRDICQRGTSLTIQCQVDSQVTMMFWYRQQPGQSLTLIATANQGSEATYESGFVIDKFPISRPNLTFSTLTVSNMSPEDSSIYLCSVGNLPGQGARTEAFFGQGTRLTVV.

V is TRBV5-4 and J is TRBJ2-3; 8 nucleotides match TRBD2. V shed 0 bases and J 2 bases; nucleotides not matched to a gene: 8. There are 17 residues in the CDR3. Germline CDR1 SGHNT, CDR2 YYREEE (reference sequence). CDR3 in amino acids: CASSLVMSSGYTDTQYF. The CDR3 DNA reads TGTGCCAGCAGCTTGGTCATGTCTAGCGGGTACACAGATACGCAGTATTTT.

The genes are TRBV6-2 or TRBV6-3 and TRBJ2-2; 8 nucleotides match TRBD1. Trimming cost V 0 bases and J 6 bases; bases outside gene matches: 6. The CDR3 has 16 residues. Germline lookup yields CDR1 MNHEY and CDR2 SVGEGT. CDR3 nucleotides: TGTGCCAGCAGTTACTCCGGGACAGGCCGCGCCGGGGAGCTGTTTTTT. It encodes CASSYSGTGRAGELFF.

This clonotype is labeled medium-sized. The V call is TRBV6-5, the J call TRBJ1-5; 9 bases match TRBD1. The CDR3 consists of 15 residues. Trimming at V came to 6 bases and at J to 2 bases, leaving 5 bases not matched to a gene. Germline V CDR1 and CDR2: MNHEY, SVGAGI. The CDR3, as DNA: TGTGCCAGCAGAGACGACAGGGGGGGCAATCAGCCCCAGCATTTT. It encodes CASRDDRGGNQPQHF.

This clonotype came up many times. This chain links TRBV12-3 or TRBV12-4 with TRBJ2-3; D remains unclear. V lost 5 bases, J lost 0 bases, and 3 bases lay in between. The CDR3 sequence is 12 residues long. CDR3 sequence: CASSPSTDTQYF. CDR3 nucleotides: TGTGCCAGCAGTCCTAGCACAGATACGCAGTATTTT.

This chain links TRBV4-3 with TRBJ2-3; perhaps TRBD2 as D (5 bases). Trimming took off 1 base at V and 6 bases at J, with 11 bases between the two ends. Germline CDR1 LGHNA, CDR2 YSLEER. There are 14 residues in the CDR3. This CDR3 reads CASSQGGEADTQYF. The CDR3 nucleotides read TGCGCCAGCAGCCAAGGGGGAGAAGCGGATACGCAGTATTTT.

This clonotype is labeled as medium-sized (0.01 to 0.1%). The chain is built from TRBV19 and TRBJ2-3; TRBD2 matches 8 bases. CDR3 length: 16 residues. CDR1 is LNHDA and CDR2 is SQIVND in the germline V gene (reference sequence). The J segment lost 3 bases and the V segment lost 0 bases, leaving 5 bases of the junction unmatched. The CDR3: CASSIDGSGRTDTQYF. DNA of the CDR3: TGTGCCAGTAGTATAGATGGCAGCGGGAGAACAGATACGCAGTATTTT.

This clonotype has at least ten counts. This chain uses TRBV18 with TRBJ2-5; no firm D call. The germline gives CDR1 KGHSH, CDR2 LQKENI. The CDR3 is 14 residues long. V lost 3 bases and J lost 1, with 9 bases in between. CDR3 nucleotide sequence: TGTGCCAGCTCACCGAGGCAGGCCCAAGAGACCCAGTACTTC. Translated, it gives CASSPRQAQETQYF. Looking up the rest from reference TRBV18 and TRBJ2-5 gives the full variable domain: NAGVMQNPRHLVRRRGQEARLRCSPMKGHSHVYWYRQLPEEGLKFMVYLQKENIIDESGMPKERFSAEFPKEGPSILRIQQVVRGDSAAYFCASSPRQAQETQYFGPGTRLLVL.

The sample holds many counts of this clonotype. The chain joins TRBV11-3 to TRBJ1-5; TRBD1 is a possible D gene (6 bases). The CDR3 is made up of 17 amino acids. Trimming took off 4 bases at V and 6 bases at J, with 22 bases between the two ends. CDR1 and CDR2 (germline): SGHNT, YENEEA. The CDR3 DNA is TGTGCCAGCAGCTACCCCTCACGGGACATCTGCGTTCAGCCCCAGCATTTT. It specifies CASSYPSRDICVQPQHF.

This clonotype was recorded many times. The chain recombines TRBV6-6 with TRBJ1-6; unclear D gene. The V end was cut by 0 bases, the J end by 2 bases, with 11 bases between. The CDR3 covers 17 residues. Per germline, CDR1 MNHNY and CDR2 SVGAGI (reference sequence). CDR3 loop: CASSYSEADPYNSPLHF. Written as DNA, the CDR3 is TGTGCCAGCAGTTACTCGGAGGCAGATCCCTATAATTCACCCCTCCACTTT.

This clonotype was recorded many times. CDR3 region: CASSLVAGEYEQYF. CDR3 nucleotides: TGTGCCAGCAGCTTGGTAGCGGGAGAATACGAGCAGTACTTC. This sequence joins TRBV11-2 and TRBJ2-7, with 9 bases aligning to TRBD2. With V trimmed by 3 bases and J by 4 bases, 4 bases remained unmatched. This CDR3 region has 14 residues. Germline V gene data show CDR1 as SGHAT and CDR2 as FQNNGV. The full variable domain, rest sourced from reference TRBV11-2 and TRBJ2-7, is EAGVAQSPRYKIIEKRQSVAFWCNPISGHATLYWYQQILGQGPKLLIQFQNNGVVDDSQLPKDRFSAERLKGVDSTLKIQPAKLEDSAVYLCASSLVAGEYEQYFGPGTRLTVT.

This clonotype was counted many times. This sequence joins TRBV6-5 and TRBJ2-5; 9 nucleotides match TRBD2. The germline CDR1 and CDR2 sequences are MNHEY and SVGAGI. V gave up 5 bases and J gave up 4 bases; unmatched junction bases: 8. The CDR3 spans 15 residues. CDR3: CASSGIAGVRETQYF. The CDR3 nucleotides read TGTGCCAGCAGTGGGATAGCGGGAGTACGAGAGACCCAGTACTTC.

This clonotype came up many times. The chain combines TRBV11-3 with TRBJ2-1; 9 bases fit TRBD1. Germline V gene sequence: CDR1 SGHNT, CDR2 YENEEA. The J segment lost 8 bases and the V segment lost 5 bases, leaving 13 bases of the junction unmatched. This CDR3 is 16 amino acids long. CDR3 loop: CASSPTGTGSRDEQFF. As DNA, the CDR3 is TGTGCCAGCAGCCCCACCGGGACAGGGTCCCGGGATGAGCAGTTCTTC.

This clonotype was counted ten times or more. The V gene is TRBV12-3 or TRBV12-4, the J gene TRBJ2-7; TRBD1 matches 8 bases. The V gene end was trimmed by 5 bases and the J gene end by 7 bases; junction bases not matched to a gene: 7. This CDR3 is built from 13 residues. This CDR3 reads CASSRGTGGEQYF. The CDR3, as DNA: TGTGCCAGCAGTCGAGGGACAGGAGGAGAGCAGTACTTC.

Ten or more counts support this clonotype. The CDR3 loop reads CASSPRPGQGINEQFF. CDR3 nucleotide sequence: TGTGCCAGCAGCCCCCGTCCGGGACAGGGTATCAATGAGCAGTTCTTC. This chain links TRBV7-9 with TRBJ2-1, with 9 nucleotides matching TRBD1. The CDR3 runs 16 residues. The V gene end was trimmed by 5 bases and the J gene end by 6 bases; junction bases not matched to a gene: 11. CDR1 SEHNR and CDR2 FQNEAQ come from the germline V gene (reference sequence).

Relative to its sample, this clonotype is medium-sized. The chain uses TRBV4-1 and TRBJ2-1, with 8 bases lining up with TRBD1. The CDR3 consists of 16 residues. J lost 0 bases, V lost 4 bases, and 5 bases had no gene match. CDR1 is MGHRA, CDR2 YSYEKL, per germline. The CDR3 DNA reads TGCGCCAGCAGCCGGGGGGACAGGAGCTCCTACAATGAGCAGTTCTTC. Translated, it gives CASSRGDRSSYNEQFF.

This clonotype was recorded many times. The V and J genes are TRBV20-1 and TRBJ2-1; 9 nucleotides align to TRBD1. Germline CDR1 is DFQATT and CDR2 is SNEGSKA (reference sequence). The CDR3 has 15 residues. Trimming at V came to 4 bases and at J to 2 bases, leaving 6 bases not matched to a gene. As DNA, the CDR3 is TGCAGTGCTAAGGACAGGGGCCGACCCTACAATGAGCAGTTCTTC. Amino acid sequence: CSAKDRGRPYNEQFF.

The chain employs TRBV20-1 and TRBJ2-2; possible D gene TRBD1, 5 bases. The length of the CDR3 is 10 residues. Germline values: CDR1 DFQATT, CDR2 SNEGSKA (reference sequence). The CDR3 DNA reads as TGCAGCCCAGGGACCGGGGAGCTGTTTTTT. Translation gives CSPGTGELFF.

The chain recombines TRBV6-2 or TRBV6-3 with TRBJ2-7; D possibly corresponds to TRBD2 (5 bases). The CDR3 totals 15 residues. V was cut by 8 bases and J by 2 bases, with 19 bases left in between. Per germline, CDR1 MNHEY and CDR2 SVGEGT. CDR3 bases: TGTGCCAGCTTCGGAGGTGCATTCGGAACCTACGAGCAGTACTTC. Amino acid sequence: CASFGGAFGTYEQYF.

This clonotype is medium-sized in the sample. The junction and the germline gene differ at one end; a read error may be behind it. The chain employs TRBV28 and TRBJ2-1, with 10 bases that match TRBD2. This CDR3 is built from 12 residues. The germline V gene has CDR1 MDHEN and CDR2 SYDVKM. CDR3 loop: CASRNLIGLADF. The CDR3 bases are TGTGCCAGCAGAAATCTGATCGGACTAGCGGACTTC. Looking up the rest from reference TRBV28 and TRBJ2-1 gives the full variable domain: DVKVTQSSRYLVKRTGEKVFLECVQDMDHENMFWYRQDPGLGLRLIYFSYDVKMKEKGDIPEGYSVSREKKERFSLILESASTNQTSMYLCASRNLIGLADFGPGTRLTVL.

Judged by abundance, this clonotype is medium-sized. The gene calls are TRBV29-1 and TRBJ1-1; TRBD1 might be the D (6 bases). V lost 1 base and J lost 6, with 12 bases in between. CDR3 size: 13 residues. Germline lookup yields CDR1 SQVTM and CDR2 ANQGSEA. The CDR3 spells CSVEGLGAAEAFF. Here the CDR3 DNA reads TGCAGCGTTGAAGGTCTGGGGGCAGCTGAAGCTTTCTTT.

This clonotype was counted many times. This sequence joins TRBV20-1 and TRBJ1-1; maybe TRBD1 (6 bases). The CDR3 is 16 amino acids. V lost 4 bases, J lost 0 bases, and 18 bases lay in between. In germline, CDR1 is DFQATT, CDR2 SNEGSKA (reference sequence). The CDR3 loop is CSAIRGGTSMNTEAFF. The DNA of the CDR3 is TGCAGTGCTATTAGGGGGGGCACTTCTATGAACACTGAAGCTTTCTTT.